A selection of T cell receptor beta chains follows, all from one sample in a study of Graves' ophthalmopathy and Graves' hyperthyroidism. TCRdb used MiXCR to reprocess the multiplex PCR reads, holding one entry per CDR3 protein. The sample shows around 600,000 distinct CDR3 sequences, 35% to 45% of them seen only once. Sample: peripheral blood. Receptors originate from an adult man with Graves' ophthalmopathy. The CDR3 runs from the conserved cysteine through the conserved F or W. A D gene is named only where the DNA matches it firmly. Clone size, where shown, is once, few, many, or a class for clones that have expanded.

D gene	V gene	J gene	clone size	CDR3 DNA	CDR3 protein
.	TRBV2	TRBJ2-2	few	TGTGCCAGCAAGGGGGAGGGCCACACCGGGGAGCTGTTTTTT	CASKGEGHTGELFF
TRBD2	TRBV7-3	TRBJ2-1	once	TGTGCCAGCAGCCCGCCTCTAGCGGGCCCCTACAATGAGCAGTTCTTC	CASSPPLAGPYNEQFF
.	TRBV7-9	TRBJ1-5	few	TGTGCCAGCAGCGCCCCTGGCAGGGGTAATTTCGGGAGCAATCAGCCCCAGCATTTT	CASSAPGRGNFGSNQPQHF
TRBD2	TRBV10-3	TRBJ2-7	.	TGTGCCATCAGTGAAAGGCGGGGGGTCTCCTACGAGCAGTACTTC	CAISERRGVSYEQYF
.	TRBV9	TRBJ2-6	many	TGTGCCAGCAGCCCAGAGGCAGGGACCGGGGCCAACGTCCTGACTTTC	CASSPEAGTGANVLTF
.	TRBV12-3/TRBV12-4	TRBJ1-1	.	TGTGCCAGCAGCCCCCTGGGAAGGACGGGGTATCCTGAAGCTTTCTTT	CASSPLGRTGYPEAFF
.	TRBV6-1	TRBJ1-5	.	TGTGCCAGCAGGGGGGCGGGACTAGAGGCTTCGGTTCAGCCCCAGCATTTT	CASRGAGLEASVQPQHF
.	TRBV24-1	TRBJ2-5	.	TGTGCCACCAGCCGTTCGATCCAAGAGACCCAGTACTTC	CATSRSIQETQYF
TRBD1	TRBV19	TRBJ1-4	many	TGTGCCAGTAGTCCCCGGGACAGGGTTAATGAAAAACTGTTTTTT	CASSPRDRVNEKLFF
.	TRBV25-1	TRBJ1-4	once	TGTGCCAGCAGTTCCGGACAAGGATGTAATGAAAAACTGTTTTTT	CASSSGQGCNEKLFF
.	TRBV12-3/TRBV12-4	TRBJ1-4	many	TGTGCCAGCAGTTACGACACAGGCGCTGGGGATGAAAAACTGTTTTTT	CASSYDTGAGDEKLFF
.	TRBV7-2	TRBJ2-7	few	TGTGCCAGCAGCTCCCACGTGACGGGGCCGGAAGAGCAGTACTTC	CASSSHVTGPEEQYF
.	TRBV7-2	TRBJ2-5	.	TGTGCCAGCAGCCCCGGGGGTGGAGAGGCCCAGTACTTC	CASSPGGGEAQYF
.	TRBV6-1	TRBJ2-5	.	TGTGCCAGCAGCCAAAACGCAGGAAACCAAGAGACCCAGTACTTC	CASSQNAGNQETQYF
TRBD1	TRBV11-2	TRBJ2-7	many	TGTGCCAGTATAACCGGGACAGACTCCTACGAGCAGTACTTC	CASITGTDSYEQYF
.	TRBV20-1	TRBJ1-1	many	TGCAGTGCGGGGTCTCCCTGGGGGAACACTGAAGCTTTCTTT	CSAGSPWGNTEAFF
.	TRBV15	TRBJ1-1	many	TGTGCCACCAGCAGACGGCAGAACACTGAAGCTTTCTTT	CATSRRQNTEAFF
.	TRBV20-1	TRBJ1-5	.	TGCAGTGCTAAGGAGAGCAATCAGCCCCAGCATTTT	CSAKESNQPQHF
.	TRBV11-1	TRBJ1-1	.	TGTGCCAGCAGCCCGGAAGGACCTGAAGCTTTCTTT	CASSPEGPEAFF
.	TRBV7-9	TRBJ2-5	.	TGTGCCAGCAGCTCGGGCCTTGGGATCCAGTACTTC	CASSSGLGIQYF
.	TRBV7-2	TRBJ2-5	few	TGTGCCAGCAGCTCGGACGGAAAAGAGACCCAGTACTTC	CASSSDGKETQYF
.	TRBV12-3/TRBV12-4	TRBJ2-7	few	TGTGCCAGCAGTTTTCCGGGTACCGAGCAGTACTTC	CASSFPGTEQYF
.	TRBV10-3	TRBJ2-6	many	TGTGCCATCAGTGAGTCACACCAGCTCTCTGGGGCCAACGTCCTGACTTTC	CAISESHQLSGANVLTF
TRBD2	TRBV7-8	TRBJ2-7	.	TGTGCCAGCAGCTTAACCAGACTAGCGGGAGTGGGGGAGCAGTACTTC	CASSLTRLAGVGEQYF
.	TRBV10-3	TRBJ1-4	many	TGTGCCATCAGTGAGGGGGGTGACAAACTGTTTTTT	CAISEGGDKLFF
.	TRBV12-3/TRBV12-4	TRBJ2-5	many	TGTGCCAGCAGTTTAGTTCTCGGTTGGAGTGACCAGTACTTC	CASSLVLGWSDQYF
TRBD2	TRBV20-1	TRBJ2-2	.	TGCAGTGCTAGAGATTTGGGCGGGAGGGTTGACGGGGAGCTGTTTTTT	CSARDLGGRVDGELFF
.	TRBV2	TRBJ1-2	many	TGTGCCAGCAGTAAAATCAGGAATAACTATGGCTACACCTTC	CASSKIRNNYGYTF
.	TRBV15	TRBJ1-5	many	TGTGCCACCAGCCTGAGGGGGTCCGGGCAGCCCCAGCATTTT	CATSLRGSGQPQHF
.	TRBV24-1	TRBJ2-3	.	TGTGCCACCAGTGATTCAAGGACCTCAGGCGCAGATACGCAGTATTTT	CATSDSRTSGADTQYF
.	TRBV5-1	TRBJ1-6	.	TGCGCCAGCAGCTTGGCTCGGCAGGGGAGGAATTCACCCCTCCACTTT	CASSLARQGRNSPLHF
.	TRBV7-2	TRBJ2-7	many	TGTGCCAGCAGCTCGTATGGGGGGAGCGACGAGCAGTACTTC	CASSSYGGSDEQYF
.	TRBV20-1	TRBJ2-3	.	TGCAGTGCTATCATTCCAGGGGCAGATACGCAGTATTTT	CSAIIPGADTQYF
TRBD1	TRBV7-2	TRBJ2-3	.	TGTGCCAGCAGCTTTGTAGGGACAGGGGATACGCAGTATTTT	CASSFVGTGDTQYF
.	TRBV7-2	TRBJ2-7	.	TGTGCCAGCAGCTTGGGGGGCCACTCCTACGAGCAGTACTTC	CASSLGGHSYEQYF
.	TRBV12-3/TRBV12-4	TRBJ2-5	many	TGTGCCAGCAGCCCCTTCGGGGAGACCCAGTACTTC	CASSPFGETQYF
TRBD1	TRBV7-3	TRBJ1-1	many	TGTGCCAGCAGCTTTGGGACAGTACTTGAAGCTTTCTTT	CASSFGTVLEAFF
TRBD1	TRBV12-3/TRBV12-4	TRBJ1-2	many	TGTGCCAGCAGCCCGGGACAGGGGGCGTTGGGCTATGGCTACACCTTC	CASSPGQGALGYGYTF
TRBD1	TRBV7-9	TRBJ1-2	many	TGTGCCAGCAGCCCGCGGAGGACAGGGGAATATGGCTACACCTTC	CASSPRRTGEYGYTF
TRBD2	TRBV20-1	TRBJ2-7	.	TGCAGTGCCGCCGGGACTAGCGGCTCCTACGAGCAGTACTTC	CSAAGTSGSYEQYF
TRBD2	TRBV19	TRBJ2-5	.	TGTGCTACAGGACTAGCGGGAGGTGAGACCCAGTACTTC	CATGLAGGETQYF
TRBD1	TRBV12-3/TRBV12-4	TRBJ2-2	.	TGTGCCAGCTCTTTGGACAGGGGGTTGACCGAGGAGCTGTTTTTT	CASSLDRGLTEELFF
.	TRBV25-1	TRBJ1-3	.	TGTGCCAGCAGTGGGAACAGGGACTCTGGAAACACCATATATTTT	CASSGNRDSGNTIYF
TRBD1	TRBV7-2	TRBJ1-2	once	TGTGCCAGCAGCCATGGACAGGGAAGCTATGGCTACACCTTC	CASSHGQGSYGYTF
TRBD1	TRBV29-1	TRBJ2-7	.	TGCAGCCTCCGGGACAGGGTGGGTGACGAGCAGTACTTC	CSLRDRVGDEQYF
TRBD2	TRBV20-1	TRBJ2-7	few	TGCAGTGCCAAACTAGCGCTGGGGCTAAACGAGCAGTACTTC	CSAKLALGLNEQYF
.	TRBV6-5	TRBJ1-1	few	TGTGCCAGCAGTTACTATACAGGGCTCACTGAAGCTTTCTTT	CASSYYTGLTEAFF
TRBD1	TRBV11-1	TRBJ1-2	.	TGTGCCAGCTCAGCGGGACAGGGGGCGCCCGGTGGCTACACCTTC	CASSAGQGAPGGYTF
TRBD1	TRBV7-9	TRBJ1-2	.	TGTGCCAGCAGCGCAAGGACAGGGGGACACCACTATGGCTACACCTTC	CASSARTGGHHYGYTF
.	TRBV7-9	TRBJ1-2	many	TGTGCCAGCAGCTGGGGCGGTGAAGGCTACACCTTC	CASSWGGEGYTF
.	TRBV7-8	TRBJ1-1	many	TGTGCCAGCAGGAGCAACAGGGTCTCGAACACTGAAGCTTTCTTT	CASRSNRVSNTEAFF
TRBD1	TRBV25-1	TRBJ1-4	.	TGTGCCAGCAGTCCCGGGACAGGGGTATCTAATGAAAAACTGTTTTTT	CASSPGTGVSNEKLFF
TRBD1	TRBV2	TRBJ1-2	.	TGTGCCTCAGCAGTGATCAGGACAGGAGACTATGGCTACGCCTTC	CASAVIRTGDYGYAF
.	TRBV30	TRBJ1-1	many	TGTGCCTGGAGTAACCTAGGGACTGAAGCTTTCTTT	CAWSNLGTEAFF